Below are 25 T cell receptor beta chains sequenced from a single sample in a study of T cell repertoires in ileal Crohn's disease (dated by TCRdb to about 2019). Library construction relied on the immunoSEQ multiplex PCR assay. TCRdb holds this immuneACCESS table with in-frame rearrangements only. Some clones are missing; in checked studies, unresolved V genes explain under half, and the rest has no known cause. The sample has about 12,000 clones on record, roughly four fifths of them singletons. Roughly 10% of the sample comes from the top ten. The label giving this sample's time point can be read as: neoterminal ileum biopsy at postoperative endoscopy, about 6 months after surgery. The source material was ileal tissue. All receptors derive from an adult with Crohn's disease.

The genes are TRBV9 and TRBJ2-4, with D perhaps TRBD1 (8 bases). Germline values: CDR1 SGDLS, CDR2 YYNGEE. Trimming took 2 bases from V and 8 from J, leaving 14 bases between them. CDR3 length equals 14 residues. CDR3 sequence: CASSVTGAGDIQYF. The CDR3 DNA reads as TGTGCCAGCAGCGTGACAGGGGCGGGGGACATTCAGTACTTC.

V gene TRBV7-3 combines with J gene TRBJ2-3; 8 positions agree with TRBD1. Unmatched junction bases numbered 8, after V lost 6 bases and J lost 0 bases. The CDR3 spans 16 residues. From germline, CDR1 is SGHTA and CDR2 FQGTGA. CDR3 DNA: TGTGCCAGCAGTCCAGGGGGCAAAACTAGCACAGATACGCAGTATTTT. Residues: CASSPGGKTSTDTQYF.

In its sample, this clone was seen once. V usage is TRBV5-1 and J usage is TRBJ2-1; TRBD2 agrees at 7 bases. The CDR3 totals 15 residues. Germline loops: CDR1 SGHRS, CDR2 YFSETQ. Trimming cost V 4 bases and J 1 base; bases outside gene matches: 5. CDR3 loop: CASSPVGGSYNEQFF. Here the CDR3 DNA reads TGCGCCAGCAGCCCCGTCGGGGGGTCCTACAATGAGCAGTTCTTC.

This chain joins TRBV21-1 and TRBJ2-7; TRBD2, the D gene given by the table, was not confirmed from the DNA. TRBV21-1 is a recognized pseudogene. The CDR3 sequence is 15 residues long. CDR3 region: CASSKVTSGGYEQYF. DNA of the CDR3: TGTGCCAGCAGCAAAGTGACTAGCGGGGGCTACGAGCAGTACTTC.

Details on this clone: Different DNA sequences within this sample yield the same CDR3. CDR3 amino acids: CASSEGQGADTQYF. The DNA of the CDR3 is TGTGCCAGCAGTGAGGGACAGGGGGCAGATACGCAGTATTTT. This sequence joins TRBV6-4 and TRBJ2-3, with TRBD1 matching 11 bases. Germline loops: CDR1 MRHNA, CDR2 SNTAGT. J was trimmed by 4 bases and V by 3 bases; bases with no gene match: 0. CDR3 length: 14 amino acids.

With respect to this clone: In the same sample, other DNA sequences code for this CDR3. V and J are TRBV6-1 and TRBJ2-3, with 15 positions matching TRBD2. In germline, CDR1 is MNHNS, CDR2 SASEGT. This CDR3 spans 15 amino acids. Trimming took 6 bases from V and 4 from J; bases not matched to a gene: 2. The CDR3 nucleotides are TGTGCCAGCAGCGGACTAGCGGGGGGGCCAGATACGCAGTATTTT. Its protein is CASSGLAGGPDTQYF.

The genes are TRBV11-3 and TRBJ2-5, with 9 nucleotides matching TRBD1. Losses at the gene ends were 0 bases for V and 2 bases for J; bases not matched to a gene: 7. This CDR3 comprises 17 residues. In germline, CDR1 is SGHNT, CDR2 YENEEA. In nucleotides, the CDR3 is TGTGCCAGCAGCTTAGATCCGGGACAGGGCATTCAAGAGACCCAGTACTTC. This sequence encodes CASSLDPGQGIQETQYF. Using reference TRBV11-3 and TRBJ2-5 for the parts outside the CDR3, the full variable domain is EAGVVQSPRYKIIEKKQPVAFWCNPISGHNTLYWYLQNLGQGPELLIRYENEEAVDDSQLPKDRFSAERLKGVDSTLKIQPAELGDSAVYLCASSLDPGQGIQETQYFGPGTRLLVL.

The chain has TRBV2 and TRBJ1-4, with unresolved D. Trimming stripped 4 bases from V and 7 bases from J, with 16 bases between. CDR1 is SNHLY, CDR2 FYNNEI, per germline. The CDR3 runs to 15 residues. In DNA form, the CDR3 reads TGTGCCAGCAGTGTTACTCACAGCCAGGTTGAAAAACTGTTTTTT. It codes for CASSVTHSQVEKLFF.

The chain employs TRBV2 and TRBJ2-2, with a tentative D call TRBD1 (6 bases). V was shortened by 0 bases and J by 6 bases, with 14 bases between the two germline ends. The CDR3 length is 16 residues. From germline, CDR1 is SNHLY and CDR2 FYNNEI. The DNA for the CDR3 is TGTGCCAGCAGTGAAGCAACCCGATCAGGGGCCGGGGAGCTGTTTTTT. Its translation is CASSEATRSGAGELFF.

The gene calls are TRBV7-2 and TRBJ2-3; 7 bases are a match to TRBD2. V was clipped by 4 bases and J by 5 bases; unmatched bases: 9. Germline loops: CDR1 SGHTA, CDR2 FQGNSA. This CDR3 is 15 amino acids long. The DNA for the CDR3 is TGTGCCAGCAGCTCCAGACTAGCTCGAGGAGATACGCAGTATTTT. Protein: CASSSRLARGDTQYF. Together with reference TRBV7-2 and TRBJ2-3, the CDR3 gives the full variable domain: GAGVSQSPSNKVTEKGKDVELRCDPISGHTALYWYRQSLGQGLEFLIYFQGNSAPDKSGLPSDRFSAERTGGSVSTLTIQRTQQEDSAVYLCASSSRLARGDTQYFGPGTRLTVL.

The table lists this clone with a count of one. For the CDR3, the DNA is TGTGCCAGCAGCCAGGAATACGGGACAGGGGTTCGTGGCTACACCTTC. It yields the protein CASSQEYGTGVRGYTF. This chain uses TRBV14 with TRBJ1-2; 10 nucleotides match TRBD1. CDR1 and CDR2 from the germline V gene are SGHDN and FVKESK. CDR3 size: 16 residues. The J segment lost 7 bases and the V segment lost 3 bases, leaving 11 bases of the junction unmatched.

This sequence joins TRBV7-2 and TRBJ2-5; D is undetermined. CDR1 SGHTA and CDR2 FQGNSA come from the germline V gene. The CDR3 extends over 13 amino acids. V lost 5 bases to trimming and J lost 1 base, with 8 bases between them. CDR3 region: CASSRQVQETQYF. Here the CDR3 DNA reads TGTGCCAGCAGCAGGCAGGTCCAAGAGACCCAGTACTTC. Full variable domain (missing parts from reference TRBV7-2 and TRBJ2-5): GAGVSQSPSNKVTEKGKDVELRCDPISGHTALYWYRQSLGQGLEFLIYFQGNSAPDKSGLPSDRFSAERTGGSVSTLTIQRTQQEDSAVYLCASSRQVQETQYFGPGTRLLVL.

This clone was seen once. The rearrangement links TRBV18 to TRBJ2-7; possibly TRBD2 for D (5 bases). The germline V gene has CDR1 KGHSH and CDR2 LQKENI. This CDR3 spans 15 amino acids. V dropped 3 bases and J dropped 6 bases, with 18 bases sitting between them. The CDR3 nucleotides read TGTGCCAGCTCACCCACCCGGGATTCTGCGGGCGAGCAGTACTTC. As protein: CASSPTRDSAGEQYF.

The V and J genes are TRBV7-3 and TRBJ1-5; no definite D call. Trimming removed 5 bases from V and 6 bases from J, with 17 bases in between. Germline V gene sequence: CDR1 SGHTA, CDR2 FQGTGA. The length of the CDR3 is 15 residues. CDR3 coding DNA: TGTGCCAGCAGCAAACCGGCGGGGTTGCGTCAGCCCCAGCATTTT. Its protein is CASSKPAGLRQPQHF.

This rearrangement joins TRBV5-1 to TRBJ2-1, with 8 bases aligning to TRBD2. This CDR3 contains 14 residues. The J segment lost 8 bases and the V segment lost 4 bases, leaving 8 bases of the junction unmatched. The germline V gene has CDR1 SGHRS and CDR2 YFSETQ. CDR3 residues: CASSMSGSGDEQFF. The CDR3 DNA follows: TGCGCCAGCAGCATGAGCGGGAGTGGTGATGAGCAGTTCTTC. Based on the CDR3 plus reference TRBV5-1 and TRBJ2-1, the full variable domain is KAGVTQTPRYLIKTRGQQVTLSCSPISGHRSVSWYQQTPGQGLQFLFEYFSETQRNKGNFPGRFSGRQFSNSRSEMNVSTLELGDSALYLCASSMSGSGDEQFFGPGTRLTVL.

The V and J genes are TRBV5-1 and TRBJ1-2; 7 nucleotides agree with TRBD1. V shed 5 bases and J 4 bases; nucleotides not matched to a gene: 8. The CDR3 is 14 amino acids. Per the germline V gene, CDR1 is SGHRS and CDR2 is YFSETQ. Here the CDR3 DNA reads TGCGCCAGCAGTCCCGGGACAGCCCCCTATGGCTACACCTTC. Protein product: CASSPGTAPYGYTF.

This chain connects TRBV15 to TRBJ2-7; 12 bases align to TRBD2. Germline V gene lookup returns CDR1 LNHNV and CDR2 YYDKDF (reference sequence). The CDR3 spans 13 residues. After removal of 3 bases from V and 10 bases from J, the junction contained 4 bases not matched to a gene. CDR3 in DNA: TGTGCCACCAGCAGGCTGACTAGCGGGAGACAGTACTTC. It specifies CATSRLTSGRQYF. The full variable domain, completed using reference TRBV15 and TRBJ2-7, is DAMVIQNPRYQVTQFGKPVTLSCSQTLNHNVMYWYQQKSSQAPKLLFHYYDKDFNNEADTPDNFQSRRPNTSFCFLDIRSPGLGDTAMYLCATSRLTSGRQYFGPGTRLTVT.

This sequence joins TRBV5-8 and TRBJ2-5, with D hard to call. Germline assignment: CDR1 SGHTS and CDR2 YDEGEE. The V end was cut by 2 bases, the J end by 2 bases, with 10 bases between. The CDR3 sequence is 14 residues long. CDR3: CASSFSRGQETQYF. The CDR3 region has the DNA TGTGCCAGCAGCTTTAGTCGCGGACAAGAGACCCAGTACTTC.

The CDR3 loop reads CASNPPLAGGETQYF. The CDR3 DNA is TGTGCCAGCAACCCCCCTCTAGCGGGGGGAGAGACCCAGTACTTC. The gene calls are TRBV2 and TRBJ2-5, with 11 bases matching TRBD2. V lost 7 bases, J lost 4 bases, and 8 bases stayed unmatched. The CDR3 sequence is 15 residues long. Per the germline V gene, CDR1 is SNHLY and CDR2 is FYNNEI.

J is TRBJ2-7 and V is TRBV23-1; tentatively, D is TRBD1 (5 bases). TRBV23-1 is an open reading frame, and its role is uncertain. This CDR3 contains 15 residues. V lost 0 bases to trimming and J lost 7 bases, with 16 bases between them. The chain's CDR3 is CASSQSRRVSREQYF. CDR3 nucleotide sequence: TGCGCCAGCAGTCAATCCCGCAGGGTATCTCGGGAGCAGTACTTC.

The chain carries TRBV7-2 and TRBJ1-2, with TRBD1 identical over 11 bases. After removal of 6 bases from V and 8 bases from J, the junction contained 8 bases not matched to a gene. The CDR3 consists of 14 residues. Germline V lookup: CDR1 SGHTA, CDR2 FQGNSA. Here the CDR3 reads CASSIKGQGGGYTF. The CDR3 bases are TGTGCCAGCAGTATTAAGGGACAGGGGGGAGGCTACACCTTC.

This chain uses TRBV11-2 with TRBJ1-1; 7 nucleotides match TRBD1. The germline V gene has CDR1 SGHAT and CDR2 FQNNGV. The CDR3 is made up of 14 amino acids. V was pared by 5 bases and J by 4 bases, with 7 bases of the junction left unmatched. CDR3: CASSPEQGRTEAFF. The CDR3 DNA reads TGTGCCAGCAGCCCGGAACAGGGGCGCACTGAAGCTTTCTTT.

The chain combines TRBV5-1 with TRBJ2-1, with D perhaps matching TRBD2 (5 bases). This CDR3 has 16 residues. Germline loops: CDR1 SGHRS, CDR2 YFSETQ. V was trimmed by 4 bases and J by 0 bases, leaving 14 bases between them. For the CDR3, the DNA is TGCGCCAGCAGCCTTGGACTTAGCAGCTCCTACAATGAGCAGTTCTTC. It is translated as CASSLGLSSSYNEQFF.

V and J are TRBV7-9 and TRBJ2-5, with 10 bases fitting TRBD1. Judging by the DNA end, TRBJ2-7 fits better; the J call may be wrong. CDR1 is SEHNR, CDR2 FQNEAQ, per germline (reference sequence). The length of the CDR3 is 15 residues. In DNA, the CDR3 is TGTGCCAGCAGCTCTCCGGACAGGGGGGCCTACGAGCAGTACTTC. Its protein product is CASSSPDRGAYEQYF.

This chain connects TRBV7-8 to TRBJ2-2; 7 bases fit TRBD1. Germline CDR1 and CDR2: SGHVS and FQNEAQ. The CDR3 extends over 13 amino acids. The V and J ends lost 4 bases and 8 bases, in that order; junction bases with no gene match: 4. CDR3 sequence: CASSSYRGGELFF. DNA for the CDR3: TGTGCCAGCAGCTCCTACAGGGGAGGGGAGCTGTTTTTT.